This T cell receptor (beta chain) was found in a study of tissue T cells after allogeneic stem cell transplantation. This clone was picked up a small number of times. Antigen: not known. Gene names and germline match the mouse. From the germline J gene comes the end of the CDR3, since the read stops 1 residue before it. The CDR3 is made up of 14 amino acids. The germline V gene encodes CDR1 FNHDT and CDR2 SITEND (reference sequence). Trimming took 0 bases from V and 3 from J; bases not matched to a gene: 1. Study-wide findings and caveats: Limitations included a small, clinically heterogeneous cohort and limited sampling depth.

Produced via immunoSEQ multiplex PCR; TCRdb's table is partial and in-frame only. This table has roughly 45,000 clones, roughly 75% appearing once. What was sequenced was sorted cells pooled from one or two spleens. This receptor was identified in a pool of C57BL/6 mice in good health. The chain has TRBV19 and TRBJ2-7; 9 nucleotides match TRBD2. CDR3 residues: CASSIVGGRYEQYF. Partial CDR3 DNA: TGTGCCAGCAGTATAGTGGGGGGGCGCTATGAACAGTAC.